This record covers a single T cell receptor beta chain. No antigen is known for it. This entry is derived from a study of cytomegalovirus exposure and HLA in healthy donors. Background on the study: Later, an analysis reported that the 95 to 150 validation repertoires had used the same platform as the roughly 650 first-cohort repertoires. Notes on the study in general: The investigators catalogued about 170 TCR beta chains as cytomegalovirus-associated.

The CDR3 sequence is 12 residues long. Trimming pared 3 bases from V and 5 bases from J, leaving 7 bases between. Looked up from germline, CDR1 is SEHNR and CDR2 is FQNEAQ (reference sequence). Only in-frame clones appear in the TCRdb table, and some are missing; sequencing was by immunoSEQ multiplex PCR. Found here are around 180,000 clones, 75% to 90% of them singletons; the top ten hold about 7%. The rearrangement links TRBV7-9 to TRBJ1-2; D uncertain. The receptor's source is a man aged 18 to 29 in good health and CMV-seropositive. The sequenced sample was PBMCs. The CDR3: CASSLEGYGYTF. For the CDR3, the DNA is TGTGCCAGCAGCTTGGAGGGATATGGCTACACCTTC. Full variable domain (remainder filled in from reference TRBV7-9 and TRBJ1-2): DTGVSQNPRHKITKRGQNVTFRCDPISEHNRLYWYRQTLGQGPEFLTYFQNEAQLEKSRLLSDRFSAERPKGSFSTLEIQRTEQGDSAMYLCASSLEGYGYTFGSGTRLTVV.